This T cell receptor beta chain was found in a study of T cells in Graves' hyperthyroidism and ophthalmopathy. General study points: A 13 V-J model separated ophthalmopathy from stable hyperthyroidism.

Diagnoses were established using clinical symptoms, serum thyroxine and TRAb, thyroid ultrasound and orbital computed tomography. Template material for amplifying TCR beta CDR3 regions consisted of RNA transcripts. The HTBI primer set was used in a first-round RT-PCR of the TCR CDR3. Each CDR3 protein is one row after TCRdb ran MiXCR on the multiplex PCR reads. The profile shows about 530,000 distinct CDR3 sequences, roughly 17% of them singletons. With respect to this clonotype: Its cognate antigen is unknown.

Material for sequencing was blood. The receptor's source is a woman between 18 and 29 years old with Graves' ophthalmopathy.

The DNA for the CDR3 is TGTGCCAGCAGCCACGGCAGGGGAGGGGTTGATCAGCCCCAGCATTTT. It is translated as CASSHGRGGVDQPQHF. The chain combines TRBV4-2 with TRBJ1-5; possible D gene TRBD1, 6 bases. This CDR3 has 16 residues. Between the trimmed V and J ends, which lost 3 bases and 5 bases, there was a span of 17 bases. Germline loops: CDR1 LGHNA, CDR2 YNFKEQ.